Following are 6 T cell receptor beta chains from one sample sequenced in a study of T cell clones after liver transplantation. Measured with immunoSEQ multiplex PCR; TCRdb has only the in-frame clones, and not every one. This table has 15,000 or so clones, approximately 81% appearing once. This specimen consisted of CD8+ T cells from blood, obtained approximately 43 months after liver transplant. These receptors came from a human patient who received a liver transplant. Some T cells may be transferred from the graft donor.

V gene TRBV4-2 combines with J gene TRBJ2-7, with 11 bases lining up with TRBD1. Germline V lookup: CDR1 LGHNA, CDR2 YNFKEQ. CDR3 length equals 16 residues. V was pared by 0 bases and J by 3 bases, with 4 bases of the junction left unmatched. CDR3 DNA: TGTGCCAGCAGCCAAGAAAGGACAGGGGGCTTCTACGAGCAGTACTTC. The encoded protein is CASSQERTGGFYEQYF.

This sequence joins TRBV6-1 and TRBJ1-1, with D uncertain. Germline V gives CDR1 MNHNS, CDR2 SASEGT. Deletions cut 2 bases from V and 0 bases from J, with 7 bases between. The CDR3 is 14 residues long. The CDR3, as DNA: TGTGCCAGCAGTGAACCAGCCATGAACACTGAAGCTTTCTTT. It codes for CASSEPAMNTEAFF.

This clone was counted a single time. The gene calls are TRBV28 and TRBJ2-7; 8 bases are a match to TRBD1. V trimming: 4 bases; J trimming: 3 bases; junction bases outside the gene matches: 11. The germline V gene has CDR1 MDHEN and CDR2 SYDVKM. This CDR3 is built from 16 residues. The CDR3 region is CASSWGIQGASYEQYF. The CDR3 DNA reads as TGTGCCAGCAGTTGGGGTATTCAGGGGGCGAGCTACGAGCAGTACTTC.

The CDR3 nucleotides are TGTGCCAGCAGCGTAGATCACGGGGGGCCCCAAGAGACCCAGTACTTC. Its translation is CASSVDHGGPQETQYF. The chain joins TRBV9 to TRBJ2-5; TRBD2 is a possible D gene (7 bases). Germline V CDR1 and CDR2: SGDLS, YYNGEE. This CDR3 is built from 16 residues. Trimming removed 0 bases at V and 1 base at J, with 13 bases between.

V and J are TRBV6-1 and TRBJ1-5; D might be TRBD1 (5 bases). Germline lookup yields CDR1 MNHNS and CDR2 SASEGT. V lost 1 base, J lost 0 bases, and 10 bases lay in between. This CDR3 is 16 amino acids long. The CDR3 here is CASSEEGWYSNQPQHF. The CDR3 bases are TGTGCCAGCAGTGAAGAGGGGTGGTATAGCAATCAGCCCCAGCATTTT.

The chain joins TRBV5-1 to TRBJ2-1; 10 nucleotides agree with TRBD2. J gave up 4 bases and V 2 bases, and 3 bases lay outside the gene matches. The CDR3 is 15 amino acids. The germline CDR1 and CDR2 sequences are SGHRS and YFSETQ. CDR3 nucleotides: TGCGCCAGCAGCTTAAGGACTAGCGGTTACAATGAGCAGTTCTTC. It is translated as CASSLRTSGYNEQFF.